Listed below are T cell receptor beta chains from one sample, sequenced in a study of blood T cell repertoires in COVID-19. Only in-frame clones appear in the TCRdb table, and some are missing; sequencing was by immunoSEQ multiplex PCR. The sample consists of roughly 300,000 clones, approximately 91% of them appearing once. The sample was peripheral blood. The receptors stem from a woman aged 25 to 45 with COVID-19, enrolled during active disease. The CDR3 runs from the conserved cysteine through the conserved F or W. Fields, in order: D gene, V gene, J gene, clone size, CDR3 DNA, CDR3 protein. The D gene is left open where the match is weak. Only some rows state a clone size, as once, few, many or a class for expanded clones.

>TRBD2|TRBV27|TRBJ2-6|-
TGTGCCACCGGGGAGCGGGATTCCTCTGGGGCCAACGTCCTGACTTTC
CATGERDSSGANVLTF
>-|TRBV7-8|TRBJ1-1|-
TGTGCCAGCAGCCTAAGGGGTGGGACTGAAGCTTTCTTT
CASSLRGGTEAFF
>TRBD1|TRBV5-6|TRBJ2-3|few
TGTGCCAGCAGCCCCGAGCCCGGGACAGGATTTGCCACAGATACGCAGTATTTT
CASSPEPGTGFATDTQYF
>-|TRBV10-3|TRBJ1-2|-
TGTGCCATCAGTGACACCGGTGAAAGTTTTAACTATGGCTACACCTTC
CAISDTGESFNYGYTF
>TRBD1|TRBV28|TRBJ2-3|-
TGTGCCAGCCCCTTTCCCCTCGGCAGGGGGCGGGGTATTGGGCAGTATTTT
CASPFPLGRGRGIGQYF
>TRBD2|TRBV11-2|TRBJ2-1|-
TGTGCCAGCAGCCTCGGACTAGCGGGAAGGAGTATCAATGAGCAGTTCTTC
CASSLGLAGRSINEQFF
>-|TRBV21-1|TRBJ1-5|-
TGTGCCAGCAGCAAAGACGCATTCGGGGGTCAGCCCCAGCATTTT
CASSKDAFGGQPQHF
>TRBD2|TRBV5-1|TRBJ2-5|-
TGCGCCAGCAGCGGACAGGGACTAGCGGGACCGACTTACTTC
CASSGQGLAGPTYF
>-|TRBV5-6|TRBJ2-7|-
TGTGCCAGCAGCTTGGGGGAGTCCTACGAGCAGTACTTC
CASSLGESYEQYF
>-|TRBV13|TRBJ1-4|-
TGTGCCAGCAGCCGGGCGGGTGAAAAACTGTTTTTT
CASSRAGEKLFF
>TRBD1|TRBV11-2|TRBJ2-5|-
TGTGCCAGCAGCTTAACATCTGGACAGGGGTTCGAGACCCAGTACTTC
CASSLTSGQGFETQYF
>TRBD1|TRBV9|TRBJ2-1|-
TGTGCCAGCAGCCCCCGGGGGTACAGGGGGCGAAATGAGCAGTTCTTC
CASSPRGYRGRNEQFF
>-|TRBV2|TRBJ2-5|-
TGTGCCAGCAGCATCGGGGTCAGCAGCCAAGAGACCCAGTACTTC
CASSIGVSSQETQYF
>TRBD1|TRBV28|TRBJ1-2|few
TGTGCCAGCAGTTATAACAGGGGGGCCGATGGCTACACCTTC
CASSYNRGADGYTF
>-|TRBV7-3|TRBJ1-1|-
TGTGCCAGCATGGTGGGGCCGGGGAACACTGAAGCTTTCTTT
CASMVGPGNTEAFF
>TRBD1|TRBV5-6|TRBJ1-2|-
TGTGCCAGCAGCAGACTCGACCGGGACAGTGGCTATGGCTACACCTTC
CASSRLDRDSGYGYTF
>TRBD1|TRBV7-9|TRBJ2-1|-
TGTGCCAGCAGCCCCCGGTTGGGGGACAGATCCTACAATGAGCAGTTCTTC
CASSPRLGDRSYNEQFF
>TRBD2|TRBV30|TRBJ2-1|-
TGTGCCTGGAGCGCCGGGACTAGCAATGAGCAGTTCTTC
CAWSAGTSNEQFF
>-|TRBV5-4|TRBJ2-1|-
TGTGCCAGCAGCTCGGGAATGGACGAGCAGTTCTTC
CASSSGMDEQFF
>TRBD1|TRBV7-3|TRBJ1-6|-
TGTGCCAGCAGCGCTGGGACAGATTCACCCCTCCACTTT
CASSAGTDSPLHF
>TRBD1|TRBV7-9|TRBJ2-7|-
TGTGCCAGCAGCCCACCGGACAGGGGGCTGTACGAGCAGTACTTC
CASSPPDRGLYEQYF
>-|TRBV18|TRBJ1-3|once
TGTGCCAGCTCAGCTATGACAGAGCCCTCTGGAAACACCATATATTTT
CASSAMTEPSGNTIYF
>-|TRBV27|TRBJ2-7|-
TGTGCCAGCAGTTTATCCGGGGGTTCCGGCGGCGAGCAGTACTTC
CASSLSGGSGGEQYF
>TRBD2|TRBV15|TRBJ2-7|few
TGTGCCACCAGCAGGACTAGCGGGAGGTACGAGCAGTACTTC
CATSRTSGRYEQYF
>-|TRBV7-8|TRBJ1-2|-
TGTGCCAGCAGCGCTAGCGGTGGCTACACCTTC
CASSASGGYTF
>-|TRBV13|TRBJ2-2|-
TGTGCCAGCTCACTGGCGGCCGGGGAGCTGTTTTTT
CASSLAAGELFF
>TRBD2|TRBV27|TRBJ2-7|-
TGTGCCAGCAGTTTGTGGGACAACCCCGGGACTAGCGGGAGGGCCCACGAGCAGTACTTC
CASSLWDNPGTSGRAHEQYF